These 26 T cell receptor beta chains came from one sample sequenced in a study of cytomegalovirus exposure and HLA in healthy donors. Primers for the PCR totalled 60 Vbeta and 13 Jbeta. Assay: immunoSEQ multiplex PCR; the TCRdb copy retains only in-frame clones and omits some. This repertoire shows approximately 280,000 clones, 75% to 90% found once; its top ten account for less than 4.5%. Sequenced input: PBMCs. All receptors derive from a man between 40 and 49 years old in good health and CMV-seropositive.

V and J are TRBV27 and TRBJ2-7, with 7 bases identical to TRBD2. CDR1 is MNHEY and CDR2 is SMNVEV in the germline V gene (reference sequence). Losses at the gene ends were 3 bases for V and 4 bases for J; bases not matched to a gene: 3. This CDR3 comprises 13 residues. CDR3 sequence (DNA): TGTGCCAGCAGTTTTTACGGGGGGTACGAGCAGTACTTC. This codes for CASSFYGGYEQYF.

The chain joins TRBV27 to TRBJ2-7; D might be TRBD1 (6 bases). Trimming removed 2 bases from V and 3 bases from J, with 14 bases in between. The CDR3 sequence is 15 residues long. CDR1 and CDR2 (germline): MNHEY, SMNVEV (reference sequence). The CDR3 spells CASSLSPGQHYEQYF. In nucleotides, the CDR3 is TGTGCCAGCAGTTTAAGCCCCGGACAGCACTACGAGCAGTACTTC.

This chain joins TRBV28 and TRBJ1-2; unclear D gene. Germline V lookup: CDR1 MDHEN, CDR2 SYDVKM. Trimming stripped 5 bases from V and 8 bases from J, with 15 bases between. This CDR3 region has 13 residues. The chain's CDR3 is CASSDLRVTGYTF. DNA for the CDR3: TGTGCCAGCAGTGACCTGCGGGTTACGGGCTACACCTTC.

In this sample, this clone turned up a few times. This chain links TRBV28 with TRBJ1-1; no firm D call. V lost 3 bases, J lost 7 bases, and 9 bases lay in between. The CDR3 runs 12 residues. The V gene's germline CDR1 is MDHEN and CDR2 SYDVKM. CDR3 DNA: TGTGCCAGCAGTTTTTCGGGGAGTGAAGCTTTCTTT. It encodes CASSFSGSEAFF.

The V gene is TRBV6-1, the J gene TRBJ2-4; 7 nucleotides agree with TRBD2. The junction had 7 bases not matched to a gene; V was cut back by 7 bases and J by 1 base. CDR1 is MNHNS and CDR2 is SASEGT in the germline V gene. The CDR3 is made up of 15 amino acids. In nucleotides, the CDR3 is TGTGCCAGCATGGGGGGGGGTGGGGCCAAAAACATTCAGTACTTC. Translating it yields CASMGGGGAKNIQYF.

CDR3 in DNA: TGTGCCAGCAGCTTAGTTGCTAGCGGGAGGTTGAAGAGCTCCTACGAGCAGTACTTC. It specifies CASSLVASGRLKSSYEQYF. The rearrangement uses TRBV7-2 and TRBJ2-7, with 11 nucleotides matching TRBD2. With 1 base clipped from V and 0 bases from J, the junction kept 11 bases outside the gene matches. This CDR3 is 19 amino acids long. The germline CDR1 and CDR2 sequences are SGHTA and FQGNSA.

The J gene is TRBJ1-5, the V gene TRBV27, with TRBD1 matching 8 bases. This CDR3 contains 15 residues. V lost 4 bases to trimming and J lost 4 bases; unmatched junction nucleotides: 6. Germline lookup yields CDR1 MNHEY and CDR2 SMNVEV (reference sequence). The CDR3 coding sequence is TGTGCCAGCAGTTCACAGGGGGAGGTTAATCAGCCCCAGCATTTT. It is translated as CASSSQGEVNQPQHF.

V gene TRBV27 combines with J gene TRBJ1-2; TRBD1 agrees at 7 bases. The germline V gene encodes CDR1 MNHEY and CDR2 SMNVEV (reference sequence). The V segment lost 5 bases and the J segment 2 bases; nucleotides outside the gene matches: 5. The CDR3 loop spans 14 amino acids. In nucleotides, the CDR3 is TGTGCCAGCAGTCGGACAGGACAAAACTATGGCTACACCTTC. Its translation: CASSRTGQNYGYTF.

The chain carries TRBV11-2 and TRBJ2-1, with 11 nucleotides matching TRBD2. CDR1 is SGHAT, CDR2 FQNNGV, per germline. The CDR3 sequence is 15 residues long. The trim removed 1 base at V and 4 bases at J, leaving 0 bases unmatched. CDR3 sequence (DNA): TGTGCCAGCAGCTTAGGACTAGCGGGGTACAATGAGCAGTTCTTC. Translating it yields CASSLGLAGYNEQFF.

This clone was detected a few times. This chain connects TRBV25-1 to TRBJ2-7, with 11 bases aligning to TRBD2. The CDR3 length is 15 residues. In germline, CDR1 is MGHDK, CDR2 SYGVNS. V shed 4 bases, J shed 4 bases, and the junction held 6 bases outside the gene matches. DNA for the CDR3: TGTGCCAGCAGTGGGCCGGGACTAGCGGCTTACGAGCAGTACTTC. Protein: CASSGPGLAAYEQYF.

The chain recombines TRBV28 with TRBJ2-1; 7 nucleotides align to TRBD1. There are 15 residues in the CDR3. CDR1 and CDR2 from the germline V gene are MDHEN and SYDVKM. The V and J ends lost 5 bases and 4 bases, in that order; junction bases with no gene match: 8. CDR3 sequence: CASSTTGASYNEQFF. The CDR3 coding sequence is TGTGCCAGCAGTACTACAGGGGCTTCATACAATGAGCAGTTCTTC.

This sequence joins TRBV28 and TRBJ2-1; TRBD2 aligns across 10 bases. Germline-derived CDR1 and CDR2 are MDHEN and SYDVKM. The CDR3 totals 15 residues. The V segment lost 6 bases and the J segment 3 bases; nucleotides outside the gene matches: 5. Here the CDR3 DNA reads TGTGCCAGCAGGATCTCTAGCGGGAGCTACAATGAGCAGTTCTTC. It is translated as CASRISSGSYNEQFF.

V and J are TRBV7-2 and TRBJ2-3, with D unclear. Germline CDR1 and CDR2: SGHTA and FQGNSA. V lost 5 bases, J lost 0 bases, and 9 bases lay in between. The CDR3 spans 14 residues. CDR3 amino acids: CASSRAPSTDTQYF. CDR3 coding DNA: TGTGCCAGCAGCCGAGCCCCCAGCACAGATACGCAGTATTTT.

This chain joins TRBV28 and TRBJ2-2; the match to TRBD1 covers 8 bases. The CDR3 extends over 14 amino acids. J lost 8 bases, V lost 10 bases, and 12 bases had no gene match. CDR1 is MDHEN and CDR2 is SYDVKM in the germline V gene. CDR3: CAILTQGVNGELFF. The CDR3 coding sequence is TGTGCCATCCTTACACAGGGGGTAAATGGGGAGCTGTTTTTT.

V gene TRBV7-2 combines with J gene TRBJ2-2; possible D gene TRBD2, 6 bases. This CDR3 has 14 amino acids. Trimming removed 4 bases from V and 1 base from J, with 7 bases in between. CDR1 SGHTA and CDR2 FQGNSA come from the germline V gene. The CDR3 protein is CASSSGVNTGELFF. As DNA, the CDR3 is TGTGCCAGCAGCTCGGGGGTGAACACCGGGGAGCTGTTTTTT. Variable domain in full (rest from reference TRBV7-2 and TRBJ2-2): GAGVSQSPSNKVTEKGKDVELRCDPISGHTALYWYRQSLGQGLEFLIYFQGNSAPDKSGLPSDRFSAERTGGSVSTLTIQRTQQEDSAVYLCASSSGVNTGELFFGEGSRLTVL.

CDR3: CASSLDGTGNEQFF. The CDR3 nucleotides are TGCGCCAGCAGCTTGGACGGGACAGGCAATGAGCAGTTCTTC. The V gene is TRBV5-1, the J gene TRBJ2-1, with 8 nucleotides matching TRBD1. Trimming removed 0 bases from V and 6 bases from J; junction bases left unmatched: 2. The germline gives CDR1 SGHRS, CDR2 YFSETQ. The CDR3 totals 14 residues.

This clone was detected once. The V and J genes are TRBV28 and TRBJ1-2, with D possibly TRBD1 on 6 matching bases. The germline gives CDR1 MDHEN, CDR2 SYDVKM. The CDR3 loop spans 13 amino acids. The V gene lost 2 bases and the J gene lost 4 bases, with 8 bases spanning the gap. The CDR3 sequence is CASSLGGTYGYTF. The CDR3 DNA reads TGTGCCAGCAGTTTAGGGGGCACCTATGGCTACACCTTC.

This sequence joins TRBV11-2 and TRBJ1-1; TRBD1 matches at 7 bases. The length of the CDR3 is 17 residues. Germline V gene data show CDR1 as SGHAT and CDR2 as FQNNGV. V dropped 5 bases and J dropped 2; count of bases not matched to a gene: 14. The CDR3 bases are TGTGCCAGCAGCCCGGGCCCGGGACAGTGGTATAACACTGAAGCTTTCTTT. It encodes CASSPGPGQWYNTEAFF.

J is TRBJ2-7 and V is TRBV28; 12 bases are a match to TRBD2. Germline CDR1 and CDR2: MDHEN and SYDVKM. Trimming took 7 bases from V and 3 from J; bases not matched to a gene: 4. The CDR3 loop spans 14 amino acids. The CDR3 DNA sequence: TGTGCCAGCACAAAGACTAGCGGGAGCTACGAGCAGTACTTC. Its protein is CASTKTSGSYEQYF.

The V call is TRBV29-1, the J call TRBJ2-3, with D possibly TRBD2 on 7 matching bases. The CDR3 runs 13 residues. Per the germline V gene, CDR1 is SQVTM and CDR2 is ANQGSEA. The V end was cut by 4 bases, the J end by 6 bases, with 14 bases between. The DNA of the CDR3 is TGCAGCGTTGGGGGGGGCTCTGAGGATACGCAGTATTTT. It encodes CSVGGGSEDTQYF.

The gene calls are TRBV30 and TRBJ2-1; perhaps TRBD1 as D (5 bases). Germline V gene lookup returns CDR1 GTSNPN and CDR2 SVGIG (reference sequence). V was pared by 5 bases and J by 4 bases, with 9 bases between. The CDR3 covers 12 residues. CDR3 sequence: CAWGHTYNEQFF. CDR3 sequence (DNA): TGTGCCTGGGGACACACTTACAATGAGCAGTTCTTC. Drawing the rest from reference TRBV30 and TRBJ2-1, the complete variable domain is SQTIHQWPATLVQPVGSPLSLECTVEGTSNPNLYWYRQAAGRGLQLLFYSVGIGQISSEVPQNLSASRPQDRQFILSSKKLLLSDSGFYLCAWGHTYNEQFFGPGTRLTVL.

V gene TRBV6-1 combines with J gene TRBJ2-7, with D possibly TRBD2 on 6 matching bases. The germline CDR1 and CDR2 sequences are MNHNS and SASEGT. The length of the CDR3 is 16 residues. Trimming shortened V by 0 bases and J by 5 bases, and 17 bases separated the two germline ends. CDR3 nucleotide sequence: TGTGCCAGCAGTGAAGCCCCGGGCTCTGGAGGGGACGAGCAGTACTTC. It is translated as CASSEAPGSGGDEQYF.

This clone was counted only a few times. This chain uses TRBV29-1 with TRBJ2-7; maybe TRBD1 (5 bases). This CDR3 comprises 15 residues. From germline, CDR1 is SQVTM and CDR2 ANQGSEA. Trimming pared 1 base from V and 1 base from J, leaving 14 bases between. The CDR3 coding sequence is TGCAGCGTTGAAGTTTTAGGGGCAGAGTCCTACGAGCAGTACTTC. Amino acid sequence: CSVEVLGAESYEQYF.

The chain uses TRBV7-8 and TRBJ1-1, with 10 bases fitting TRBD1. CDR1 SGHVS and CDR2 FQNEAQ come from the germline V gene. J was trimmed by 5 bases and V by 5 bases; bases with no gene match: 14. This CDR3 is 17 amino acids long. CDR3 residues: CASSLGLGTGDKTEAFF. DNA of the CDR3: TGTGCCAGCAGCCTGGGTCTCGGGACAGGGGATAAAACTGAAGCTTTCTTT.

This clone has just one count. The chain links TRBV7-8 to TRBJ2-3, with TRBD2 matching over 9 bases. Trimming at V came to 7 bases and at J to 5 bases, leaving 10 bases not matched to a gene. The germline V gene encodes CDR1 SGHVS and CDR2 FQNEAQ. This CDR3 is 15 amino acids long. The CDR3 here is CASNPRREGVDTQYF. In DNA, the CDR3 is TGTGCCAGCAACCCTCGGCGGGAGGGCGTAGATACGCAGTATTTT.

The chain combines TRBV15 with TRBJ1-2, with 7 bases aligning to TRBD1. The trim removed 1 base at V and 7 bases at J, leaving 6 bases unmatched. The CDR3 totals 14 residues. CDR1 and CDR2 (germline): LNHNV, YYDKDF (reference sequence). This CDR3 is CATSRGVRGPGYTF. As DNA, the CDR3 is TGTGCCACCAGCAGAGGGGTAAGGGGGCCTGGCTACACCTTC.